This T cell receptor beta chain was captured by sequencing in a study of T cell changes during pregnancy in multiple sclerosis. This clone came up a few times. Only in-frame clones appear in the TCRdb table, and some are missing; sequencing was by immunoSEQ multiplex PCR. The table includes tens of thousands of clones, 75% to 95% detected once. The V and J ends lost 0 bases and 5 bases respectively, with 11 bases between them. The CDR3 has 14 residues. Germline V gene sequence: CDR1 SGHRS, CDR2 YFSETQ. The J gene is TRBJ1-1, the V gene TRBV5-1; a possible D gene is TRBD1 (6 bases). This TCR was sampled from a female donor in good health, enrolled as a control in a pregnancy study. The sample in question was CD4+ T cells from peripheral blood mononuclear cells, obtained in the second trimester of pregnancy. CDR3 sequence (DNA): TGCGCCAGCAGCTTGGACCAGGGGAGTACTGAAGCTTTCTTT. This codes for CASSLDQGSTEAFF.